The 20 T cell receptor beta chains presented below share a single source sample, sequenced in a study of OX40 agonist ivuxolimab in advanced cancers. Clones were sequenced by immunoSEQ multiplex PCR, and TCRdb holds only the in-frame ones, with some missing. The data hold roughly 26,000 clones, with around 83% observed a single time. Specimen: CD4+ or CD8+ T cells sorted from blood, collected in a trial of the OX40 agonist ivuxolimab. The receptors originated from an adult with an advanced solid tumor such as melanoma, head and neck, liver or kidney cancer.

This sequence joins TRBV5-6 and TRBJ2-5, with 9 bases identical to TRBD2. CDR3 length: 15 residues. The V and J ends lost 2 bases and 4 bases, in that order; junction bases with no gene match: 6. Germline V gives CDR1 SGHDT, CDR2 YYEEEE. The CDR3 bases are TGTGCCAGCAGCTTTTTAGCGGGAGTAGGAGAGACCCAGTACTTC. It yields the protein CASSFLAGVGETQYF.

V is TRBV19 and J is TRBJ2-7, with D uncertain. The CDR3 length is 16 residues. Per the germline V gene, CDR1 is LNHDA and CDR2 is SQIVND (reference sequence). V was shortened by 3 bases and J by 4 bases, with 19 bases between the two germline ends. The CDR3 DNA follows: TGTGCCAGTAGTATGTCATTTGGGATCCTCTCTTACGAGCAGTACTTC. Translation gives CASSMSFGILSYEQYF. The full variable domain, rest sourced from reference TRBV19 and TRBJ2-7, is DGGITQSPKYLFRKEGQNVTLSCEQNLNHDAMYWYRQDPGQGLRLIYYSQIVNDFQKGDIAEGYSVSREKKESFPLTVTSAQKNPTAFYLCASSMSFGILSYEQYFGPGTRLTVT.

The table lists this clone with a count of one. The rearrangement joins TRBV28 to TRBJ2-5, with D perhaps matching TRBD2 (5 bases). Deletions cut 1 base from V and 4 bases from J, with 7 bases between. There are 13 residues in the CDR3. Germline CDR1 and CDR2: MDHEN and SYDVKM. This CDR3 is CASSLLEGETQYF. The CDR3 DNA is TGTGCCAGCAGTTTATTAGAGGGAGAGACCCAGTACTTC.

The chain recombines TRBV11-2 with TRBJ1-2, with D possibly TRBD1 on 5 matching bases. Germline CDR1 is SGHAT and CDR2 is FQNNGV. The CDR3 runs to 13 residues. V lost 3 bases to trimming and J lost 5 bases, with 10 bases between them. The CDR3 here is CASSFGSGYGYTF. Here the CDR3 DNA reads TGTGCCAGCAGCTTCGGTTCAGGGTATGGCTACACCTTC.

This clone was observed a single time. The chain combines TRBV7-9 with TRBJ1-1, with D tentatively TRBD1 (5 bases). The CDR3 runs 15 residues. The germline V gene encodes CDR1 SEHNR and CDR2 FQNEAQ (reference sequence). Between the trimmed V and J ends, which lost 1 base and 1 base, there was a span of 10 bases. CDR3 bases: TGTGCCAGCAGCTTAGATAGGACACCGAACACTGAAGCTTTCTTT. Residues: CASSLDRTPNTEAFF.

The chain links TRBV9 to TRBJ2-7; D is possibly TRBD2 (6 bases). This CDR3 is 14 amino acids long. Germline lookup yields CDR1 SGDLS and CDR2 YYNGEE. V was clipped by 3 bases and J by 6 bases, with 16 bases between them. The DNA of the CDR3 is TGTGCCAGCAGCGCGGGGGTAGGCGGGCCCGAGCAGTACTTC. It specifies CASSAGVGGPEQYF.

V and J are TRBV4-1 and TRBJ1-1; D ambiguous. Trimming cost V 2 bases and J 1 base, with 8 bases left between them. Germline-derived CDR1 and CDR2 are MGHRA and YSYEKL. CDR3 length: 14 amino acids. The CDR3 DNA sequence: TGCGCCAGCAGCCAACGGGGAACGAACACTGAAGCTTTCTTT. Translated: CASSQRGTNTEAFF.

The chain's CDR3 is CASSEGVQTGEQYF. The CDR3 coding sequence is TGTGCCAGCAGTGAAGGGGTCCAAACCGGGGAGCAGTACTTC. The chain combines TRBV6-1 with TRBJ2-7; no reliable D call. Germline V gives CDR1 MNHNS, CDR2 SASEGT. The CDR3 sequence is 14 residues long. V lost 1 base, J lost 7 bases, and 14 bases lay in between.

The V and J genes are TRBV2 and TRBJ1-5; TRBD1 agrees at 7 bases. Germline-derived CDR1 and CDR2 are SNHLY and FYNNEI. This CDR3 spans 14 amino acids. V lost 5 bases, J lost 3 bases, and 4 bases stayed unmatched. In DNA form, the CDR3 reads TGTGCCAGCAGTCCCGGGACAGTCAATCAGCCCCAGCATTTT. Amino acid sequence: CASSPGTVNQPQHF.

The chain carries TRBV9 and TRBJ2-7, with 7 bases identical to TRBD2. Trimming took 2 bases from V and 3 from J; bases not matched to a gene: 8. This CDR3 spans 15 amino acids. CDR1 and CDR2 from the germline V gene are SGDLS and YYNGEE. The CDR3 bases are TGTGCCAGCAGCGTCGGGACTAACCAAGTCTACGAGCAGTACTTC. It yields the protein CASSVGTNQVYEQYF.

The V call is TRBV7-2, the J call TRBJ1-1; D not resolved. CDR3 size: 16 residues. The germline gives CDR1 SGHTA, CDR2 FQGNSA. Between the trimmed V and J ends, which lost 6 bases and 9 bases, there was a span of 26 bases. As DNA, the CDR3 is TGTGCCAGCAGTTCGGCCCTTTTTGGAGGGAACTATAAAGCTTTCTTT. It specifies CASSSALFGGNYKAFF.

V is TRBV7-9 and J is TRBJ1-5, with 7 bases identical to TRBD1. V trimming: 1 base; J trimming: 5 bases; junction bases outside the gene matches: 8. Germline lookup yields CDR1 SEHNR and CDR2 FQNEAQ (reference sequence). This CDR3 comprises 16 residues. In nucleotides, the CDR3 is TGTGCCAGCAGCTTAGTCGGGGGACAGCTAGATCAGCCCCAGCATTTT. Translation gives CASSLVGGQLDQPQHF.

This clone was seen more than once but under ten times. This chain joins TRBV7-9 and TRBJ2-5; TRBD1 aligns across 9 bases. The CDR3 totals 17 residues. Germline lookup yields CDR1 SEHNR and CDR2 FQNEAQ (reference sequence). V trimming: 5 bases; J trimming: 7 bases; junction bases outside the gene matches: 17. This CDR3 is CASSVPDRGSPLGTQYF. DNA for the CDR3: TGTGCCAGCAGCGTCCCGGACAGGGGCTCACCTCTAGGGACCCAGTACTTC.

The V call is TRBV19, the J call TRBJ1-4; possible D gene TRBD1, 6 bases. The CDR3 has 14 residues. Germline V gene lookup returns CDR1 LNHDA and CDR2 SQIVND (reference sequence). V shed 5 bases and J shed 7 bases, with 14 bases lying between them. The CDR3 region has the DNA TGTGCCAGTAGTGTGGGGGCGATCTTTGAAAAACTGTTTTTT. Amino acids: CASSVGAIFEKLFF.

V gene TRBV7-9 combines with J gene TRBJ2-1, with D perhaps TRBD1 (6 bases). Trimming cost V 3 bases and J 10 bases, with 7 bases left between them. The length of the CDR3 is 11 residues. Per the germline V gene, CDR1 is SEHNR and CDR2 is FQNEAQ (reference sequence). The CDR3 region is CASSFGTEQFF. The CDR3 DNA reads TGTGCCAGCAGCTTTGGGACAGAGCAGTTCTTC.

The rearrangement joins TRBV9 to TRBJ1-6; the D gene is possibly TRBD1 (5 bases). The CDR3 spans 14 residues. CDR1 and CDR2 (germline): SGDLS, YYNGEE. V was pared by 3 bases and J by 8 bases, with 12 bases between. This chain's CDR3 is CASSGTVGDSPLHF. As DNA, the CDR3 is TGTGCCAGCAGCGGGACGGTGGGGGATTCACCCCTCCACTTT.

This clone was detected only once. V usage is TRBV5-1 and J usage is TRBJ2-7; possible D gene TRBD2, 5 bases. The V gene lost 0 bases and the J gene lost 3 bases, with 13 bases spanning the gap. The CDR3 loop spans 15 amino acids. Germline V CDR1 and CDR2: SGHRS, YFSETQ. For the CDR3, the DNA is TGCGCCAGCAGCTTGGAATCCGGGGAAGGCTACGAGCAGTACTTC. It yields the protein CASSLESGEGYEQYF.

The chain uses TRBV19 and TRBJ2-7; 8 bases map to TRBD2. The CDR3 extends over 13 amino acids. After removal of 8 bases from V and 1 base from J, the junction contained 4 bases not matched to a gene. Germline V gives CDR1 LNHDA, CDR2 SQIVND (reference sequence). DNA for the CDR3: TGTGCCAGTGCGGTAGCGGGGTCCTACGAGCAGTACTTC. It yields the protein CASAVAGSYEQYF.

The chain joins TRBV19 to TRBJ2-5; 11 bases agree with TRBD1. The germline gives CDR1 LNHDA, CDR2 SQIVND (reference sequence). The ends lost 8 bases at V and 5 bases at J; junction bases unmatched: 7. This CDR3 is 14 amino acids long. This CDR3 is CASSRTGGWETQYF. DNA of the CDR3: TGTGCCAGTTCCCGGACAGGGGGCTGGGAGACCCAGTACTTC.

V is TRBV9 and J is TRBJ1-2; 9 bases are a match to TRBD1. V trimming: 2 bases; J trimming: 4 bases; junction bases outside the gene matches: 6. This CDR3 contains 15 residues. In germline, CDR1 is SGDLS, CDR2 YYNGEE. This CDR3 is CASSVTGGAVYGYTF. DNA of the CDR3: TGTGCCAGCAGCGTTACAGGGGGCGCAGTCTATGGCTACACCTTC.